This T cell receptor (beta chain) stems from a study of T-cell reconstitution after alpha-beta-depleted transplantation in children. General observations from the study: Expanded graft clones numbering several hundred reportedly gave rise to alpha-beta T cells about two months after transplant. After one year, T-cell counts and TCRbeta diversity mostly came from new T cells. Surviving recipient cells, namely T cells and thymic progenitors, were the source of high day-60 TCRbeta diversity in some patients.

The authors prepared the TCRbeta library with unique molecular identifiers. A single record per CDR3 protein comes from TCRdb applying MiXCR to the PCR reads. The top ten hold 15% to 20% of the sample, which has 140,000 or so distinct CDR3 sequences, around 9% seen once. The CDR3 spans 17 residues. Looked up from germline, CDR1 is LNHNV and CDR2 is YYDKDF (reference sequence). The V and J ends lost 1 base and 5 bases respectively, with 15 bases between them. Comment on this clonotype: Antigen specificity is unknown.

The chain has TRBV15 and TRBJ1-6; D ambiguous. The TCR comes from a female patient aged 2-15 years who had a stem cell transplant for congenital amegakaryocytic thrombocytopenia, so the T cells may come from the graft donor. Here the sequenced sample was PBMCs, mostly from graft donor cells, taken 180 days after TCRalphabeta/CD19-depleted stem cell transplant. The CDR3 sequence: CATSRVLHLSNNSPLHF. CDR3 in DNA: TGTGCCACCAGCAGAGTTCTCCACTTGTCCAATAATTCACCCCTCCACTTT.